This T cell receptor (beta chain) was found in a study of blood T cell repertoires in COVID-19. Across the study: Donors in the United States, Italy and Spain gave samples during acute or convalescent COVID-19. Nucleic acid was either cDNA or gDNA, and it came from T cells, B-cell-depleted T cells, or PBMCs.

Study processing details: Amplification of reference gene primers provided the estimated nucleated cell counts. Here immunoSEQ multiplex PCR was the method, and the copy in TCRdb shows in-frame clones only, minus some. The V and J calls and clone size come from that table; D and trimming were worked out from the DNA. The sample contains over 45,000 clones, 80% to 90% of which appear only once. The sample taken for sequencing was peripheral blood. This TCR came from a woman older than 75 with acute or convalescent COVID-19.

The CDR3 reads CAWSAQGGGGYTF. The CDR3 coding sequence is TGTGCCTGGAGTGCTCAAGGAGGTGGGGGCTACACCTTC. This chain links TRBV30 with TRBJ1-2; unclear D gene. CDR3 length: 13 residues. The germline V gene encodes CDR1 GTSNPN and CDR2 SVGIG (reference sequence). The V gene lost 1 base and the J gene lost 8 bases, with 14 bases spanning the gap.